The 5 T cell receptor beta chains presented below share a single source sample, sequenced in a study of blood T cell repertoires in COVID-19. Generated by immunoSEQ multiplex PCR, the TCRdb table keeps only in-frame clones and is missing some. The repertoire consists of about 120,000 clones, with approximately 82% occurring once and the leading ten covering 7.5%. Sequencing was carried out using peripheral blood. All receptors derive from a man between 65 and 85 years old with active or convalescent COVID-19.

The chain couples TRBV6-5 to TRBJ2-5; tentatively, D is TRBD1 (7 bases). The germline V gene encodes CDR1 MNHEY and CDR2 SVGAGI. There are 14 residues in the CDR3. Trimming took 6 bases from V and 4 from J, leaving 15 bases between them. The DNA for the CDR3 is TGTGCCAGCAGAGCTGCAGGGGGAGGAGAGACCCAGTACTTC. Translation gives CASRAAGGGETQYF.

The J gene is TRBJ1-4, the V gene TRBV9, with unresolved D. Germline V lookup: CDR1 SGDLS, CDR2 YYNGEE. V shed 4 bases and J shed 6 bases, with 16 bases lying between them. The CDR3 totals 15 residues. Written as DNA, the CDR3 is TGTGCCAGCAGCCCAGAGAGGGCGGACGATGAAAAACTGTTTTTT. Amino acid sequence: CASSPERADDEKLFF. Supplemented by reference TRBV9 and TRBJ1-4, the full variable domain reads DSGVTQTPKHLITATGQRVTLRCSPRSGDLSVYWYQQSLDQGLQFLIQYYNGEERAKGNILERFSAQQFPDLHSELNLSSLELGDSALYFCASSPERADDEKLFFGSGTQLSVL.

V usage is TRBV6-2 or TRBV6-3 and J usage is TRBJ1-2; 7 bases fit TRBD1. The V and J ends lost 5 bases and 6 bases, in that order; junction bases with no gene match: 9. The CDR3 covers 14 residues. Per germline, CDR1 MNHEY and CDR2 SVGEGT. This chain's CDR3 is CASSPNRGFDGYTF. The DNA of the CDR3 is TGTGCCAGCAGTCCAAACAGGGGTTTCGATGGCTACACCTTC.

The chain employs TRBV7-2 and TRBJ2-5; 14 nucleotides agree with TRBD2. Losses at the gene ends were 1 base for V and 5 bases for J; bases not matched to a gene: 3. There are 16 residues in the CDR3. CDR1 and CDR2 (germline): SGHTA, FQGNSA. This CDR3 is CASSLVGLAGVETQYF. The CDR3 DNA sequence: TGTGCCAGCAGCTTAGTGGGACTAGCGGGAGTGGAGACCCAGTACTTC.

The chain recombines TRBV16 with TRBJ1-2; 8 bases agree with TRBD1. This CDR3 contains 14 residues. The V gene's germline CDR1 is KGHSY and CDR2 FQNENV. V trimming: 0 bases; J trimming: 8 bases; junction bases outside the gene matches: 5. CDR3 sequence (DNA): TGTGCCAGCAGCCAATCCGGGACAGGTCGCGGCTACACCTTC. This sequence encodes CASSQSGTGRGYTF.